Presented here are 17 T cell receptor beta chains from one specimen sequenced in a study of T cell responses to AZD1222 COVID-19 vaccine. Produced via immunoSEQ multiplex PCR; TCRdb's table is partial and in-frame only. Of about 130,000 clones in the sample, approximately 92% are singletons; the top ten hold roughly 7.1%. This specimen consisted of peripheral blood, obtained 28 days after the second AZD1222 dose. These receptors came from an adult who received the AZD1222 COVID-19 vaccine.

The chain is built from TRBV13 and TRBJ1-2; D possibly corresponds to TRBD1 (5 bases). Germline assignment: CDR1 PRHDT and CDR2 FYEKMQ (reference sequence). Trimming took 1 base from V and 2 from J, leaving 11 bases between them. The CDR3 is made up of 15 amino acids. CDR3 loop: CASSLEGASNYGYTF. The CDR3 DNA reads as TGTGCCAGCAGCTTAGAAGGGGCGTCGAACTATGGCTACACCTTC.

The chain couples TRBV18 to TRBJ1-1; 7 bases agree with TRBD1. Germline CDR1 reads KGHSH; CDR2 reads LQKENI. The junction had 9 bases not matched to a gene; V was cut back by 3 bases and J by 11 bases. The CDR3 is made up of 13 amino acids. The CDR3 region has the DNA TGTGCCAGCTCACCTGGGGGAGGGGGCCCTGCTTTCTTT. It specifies CASSPGGGGPAFF.

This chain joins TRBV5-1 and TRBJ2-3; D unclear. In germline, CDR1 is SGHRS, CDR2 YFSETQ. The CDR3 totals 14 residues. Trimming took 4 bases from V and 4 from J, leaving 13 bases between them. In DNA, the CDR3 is TGCGCCAGCAGCCTAGGGAACCTCGCAGATACGCAGTATTTT. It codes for CASSLGNLADTQYF.

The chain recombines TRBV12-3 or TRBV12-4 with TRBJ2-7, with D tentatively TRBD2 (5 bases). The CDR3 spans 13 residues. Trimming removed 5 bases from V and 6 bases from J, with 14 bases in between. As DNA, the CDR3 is TGTGCCAGCAGTCCCGGGGTAGCATCCGAGCAGTACTTC. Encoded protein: CASSPGVASEQYF.

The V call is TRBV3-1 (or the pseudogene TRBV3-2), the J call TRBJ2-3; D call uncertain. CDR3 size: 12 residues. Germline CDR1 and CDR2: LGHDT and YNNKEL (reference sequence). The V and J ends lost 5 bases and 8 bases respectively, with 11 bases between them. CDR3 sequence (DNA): TGTGCCAGCAGCTATGAAGAAGGTACGCAGTATTTT. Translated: CASSYEEGTQYF.

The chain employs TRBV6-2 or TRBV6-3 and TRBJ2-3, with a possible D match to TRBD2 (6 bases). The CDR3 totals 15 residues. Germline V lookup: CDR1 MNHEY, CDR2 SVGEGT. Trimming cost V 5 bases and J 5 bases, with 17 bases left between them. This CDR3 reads CASSIPGLSEDTQYF. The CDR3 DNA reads TGTGCCAGCAGTATTCCGGGACTTTCAGAAGATACGCAGTATTTT.

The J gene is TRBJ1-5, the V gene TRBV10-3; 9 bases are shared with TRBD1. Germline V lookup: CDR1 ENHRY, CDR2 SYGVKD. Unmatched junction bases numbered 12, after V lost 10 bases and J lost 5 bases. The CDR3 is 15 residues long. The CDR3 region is CATASTGQGYQPQHF. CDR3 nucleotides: TGTGCCACCGCGTCTACGGGACAGGGATATCAGCCCCAGCATTTT.

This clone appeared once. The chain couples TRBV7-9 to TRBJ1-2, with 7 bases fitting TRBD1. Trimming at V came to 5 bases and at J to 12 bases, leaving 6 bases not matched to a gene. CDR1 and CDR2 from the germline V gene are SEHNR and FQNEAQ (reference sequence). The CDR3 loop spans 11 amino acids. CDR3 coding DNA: TGTGCCAGCAGCAGAATACAGGGGCACACCTTC. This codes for CASSRIQGHTF. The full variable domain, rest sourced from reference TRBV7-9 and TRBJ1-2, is DTGVSQNPRHKITKRGQNVTFRCDPISEHNRLYWYRQTLGQGPEFLTYFQNEAQLEKSRLLSDRFSAERPKGSFSTLEIQRTEQGDSAMYLCASSRIQGHTFGSGTRLTVV.

The CDR3, as DNA: TGTGCCACCAAGCTCAGGAGTCGCAGGGGCGAGGGGACTGAAGCTTTCTTT. This encodes CATKLRSRRGEGTEAFF. The V and J genes are TRBV24-1 and TRBJ1-1; TRBD1 might be the D (6 bases). CDR3 length: 17 amino acids. The germline V and J ends were trimmed by 8 bases and 5 bases, with 26 bases remaining between them. Germline values: CDR1 KGHDR, CDR2 SFDVKD.

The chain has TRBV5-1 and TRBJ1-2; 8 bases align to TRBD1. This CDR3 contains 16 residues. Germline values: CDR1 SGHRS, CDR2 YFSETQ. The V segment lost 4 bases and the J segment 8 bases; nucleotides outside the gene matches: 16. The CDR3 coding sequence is TGCGCCAGCAGCCCGCATGCCCCGGGACAGGAATCCGGCTACACCTTC. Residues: CASSPHAPGQESGYTF.

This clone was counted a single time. Here the CDR3 DNA reads TGTGCCAGCAGCTCCCGGGGTCCCTCTGGGGCTTTCTTT. Amino acid sequence: CASSSRGPSGAFF. The chain recombines TRBV7-8 with TRBJ1-1; D not certain. Looked up from germline, CDR1 is SGHVS and CDR2 is FQNEAQ. Trimming took off 4 bases at V and 11 bases at J, with 17 bases between the two ends. This CDR3 has 13 residues.

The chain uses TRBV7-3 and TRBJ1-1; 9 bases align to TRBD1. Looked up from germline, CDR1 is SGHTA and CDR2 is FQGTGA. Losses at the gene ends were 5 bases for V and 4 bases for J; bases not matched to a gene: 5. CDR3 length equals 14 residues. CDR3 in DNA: TGTGCCAGCAGCCCAACACAGGGGGCCACTGAAGCTTTCTTT. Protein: CASSPTQGATEAFF.

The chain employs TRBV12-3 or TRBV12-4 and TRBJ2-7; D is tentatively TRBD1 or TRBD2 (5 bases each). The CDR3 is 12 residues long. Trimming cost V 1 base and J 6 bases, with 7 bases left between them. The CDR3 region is CASSLGGTEQYF. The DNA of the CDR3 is TGTGCCAGCAGTTTAGGAGGGACCGAGCAGTACTTC.

CDR3 sequence reads: CASGLVISRVEDWTEAFF. Written as DNA, the CDR3 is TGTGCTAGTGGTTTGGTAATTTCCCGTGTGGAAGACTGGACTGAAGCTTTCTTT. The V and J genes are TRBV12-5 and TRBJ1-1; D gene unclear. Germline V gene sequence: CDR1 LGHNT, CDR2 FRNRAP. V lost 0 bases, J lost 5 bases, and 22 bases lay in between. This CDR3 contains 18 residues. Full variable domain (remainder filled in from reference TRBV12-5 and TRBJ1-1): DARVTQTPRHKVTEMGQEVTMRCQPILGHNTVFWYRQTMMQGLELLAYFRNRAPLDDSGMPKDRFSAEMPDATLATLKIQPSEPRDSAVYFCASGLVISRVEDWTEAFFGQGTRLTVV.

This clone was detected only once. CDR3 region: CASVPGGNYGYTF. CDR3 nucleotide sequence: TGTGCCAGCGTACCCGGGGGGAACTATGGCTACACCTTC. This chain connects TRBV12-3 or TRBV12-4 to TRBJ1-2, with D possibly matching TRBD1 (5 bases). The CDR3 loop spans 13 amino acids. Deletions cut 8 bases from V and 2 bases from J, with 12 bases between.

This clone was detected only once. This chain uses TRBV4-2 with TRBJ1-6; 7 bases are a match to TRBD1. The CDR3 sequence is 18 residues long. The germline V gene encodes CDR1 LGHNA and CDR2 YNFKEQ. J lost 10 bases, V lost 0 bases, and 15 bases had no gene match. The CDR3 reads CASSQDHLDRVSSSPLHF. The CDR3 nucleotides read TGTGCCAGCAGCCAAGATCACCTCGACAGGGTATCTAGCTCACCCCTCCACTTT.

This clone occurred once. The CDR3 protein is CASSLAGLPRYEQYF. CDR3 DNA: TGTGCCAGCAGCTTAGCGGGACTTCCCCGTTACGAGCAGTACTTC. The V and J genes are TRBV7-2 and TRBJ2-7; TRBD2 is a possible D gene (6 bases). This CDR3 contains 15 residues. CDR1 is SGHTA and CDR2 is FQGNSA in the germline V gene. V dropped 0 bases and J dropped 4 bases, with 13 bases sitting between them.